This T cell receptor (beta chain) is drawn from a study of cytomegalovirus exposure and HLA in healthy donors. Whole-study results and caveats: According to the study, around 150 TCR beta chains were cytomegalovirus-associated.

V was clipped by 4 bases and J by 8 bases; unmatched bases: 8. In germline, CDR1 is SGHTA, CDR2 FQGTGA. This CDR3 has 15 residues. The PCR used 60 Vbeta and 13 Jbeta primers. Some clones are missing from TCRdb's copy, which holds only in-frame ones; the method was immunoSEQ multiplex PCR. This table has some 130,000 clones, 78% appearing once. To note about this clone: Its matching antigen is unknown.

This clonotype was obtained from a female donor in good health and CMV-seronegative. The sequenced sample consisted of PBMCs. The chain employs TRBV7-3 and TRBJ2-1, with TRBD2 matching over 10 bases. Here the CDR3 reads CASSYTGTSVDEQFF. The CDR3, as DNA: TGTGCCAGCAGCTATACCGGGACTAGCGTAGATGAGCAGTTCTTC. Filled out from reference TRBV7-3 and TRBJ2-1, the complete variable domain reads GAGVSQTPSNKVTEKGKYVELRCDPISGHTALYWYRQSLGQGPEFLIYFQGTGAADDSGLPNDRFFAVRPEGSVSTLKIQRTERGDSAVYLCASSYTGTSVDEQFFGPGTRLTVL.